The T cell receptor beta chain under discussion was sequenced for a study of blood T cell repertoires in COVID-19. Study-wide background: COVID-19 samples collected from the United States, Italy and Spain covered acute and convalescent phases. PBMCs, B-cell-depleted T cells, or T cells provided the cDNA or gDNA that made up the material.

The V and J ends lost 5 bases and 0 bases, in that order; junction bases with no gene match: 6. This CDR3 comprises 15 residues. Germline CDR1 MNHEY, CDR2 SMNVEV (reference sequence). Original processing methods: Quantification of nucleated cells was approximated via reference gene primer amplification. TCRdb's copy holds only in-frame clones and misses some; the assay was immunoSEQ multiplex PCR. V, J and clone size derive from that table, while D and trimming were established from the DNA sequence. The sample lists just under 50,000 clones, 90% occurring once. Sequenced: peripheral blood. The J gene is TRBJ2-7, the V gene TRBV27; 8 nucleotides align to TRBD1. This receptor was taken from a human donor in a cohort sampled during active COVID-19. CDR3: CASSLRQGSSYEQYF. The CDR3 DNA reads as TGTGCCAGCAGTCTTCGACAGGGGAGCTCCTACGAGCAGTACTTC.